A single sample is the source of the 26 T cell receptor beta chains below, sequenced in a study of cytomegalovirus exposure and HLA in healthy donors. This PCR relied on a set of 60 Vbeta primers and 13 Jbeta primers. Sequencing was performed with immunoSEQ multiplex PCR; in TCRdb, only in-frame clones are kept and a portion is missing. The sample records under 130,000 clones, around 77% being singletons. Sequencing was done on a sample of PBMCs. These receptors originate from a woman aged 35 to 49 in good health and CMV-seropositive.

The rearrangement uses TRBV11-2 and TRBJ1-2; 8 bases line up with TRBD1. There are 14 residues in the CDR3. J was trimmed by 5 bases and V by 8 bases; bases with no gene match: 10. Germline V gives CDR1 SGHAT, CDR2 FQNNGV. The CDR3 bases are TGTGCCAGCTCCTGGACAGGGACGATTTATGGCTACACCTTC. This sequence encodes CASSWTGTIYGYTF.

CDR3 bases: TGCGCCAGCGGCGCTTTTAGGGACAGGGGTCCAAACATTCAGTACTTC. Its translation: CASGAFRDRGPNIQYF. The V and J genes are TRBV4-3 and TRBJ2-4; TRBD1 matches 10 bases. V lost 8 bases to trimming and J lost 6 bases; unmatched junction nucleotides: 13. CDR1 and CDR2 from the germline V gene are LGHNA and YSLEER. This CDR3 has 16 amino acids.

The sample holds a few counts of this clone. The rearrangement joins TRBV7-2 to TRBJ2-3, with 14 bases aligning to TRBD2. Germline V gives CDR1 SGHTA, CDR2 FQGNSA. The CDR3 loop spans 15 amino acids. Unmatched junction bases numbered 4, after V lost 5 bases and J lost 6 bases. Here the CDR3 reads CASSPGLAGGDTQYF. The CDR3 nucleotides are TGTGCCAGCAGCCCTGGACTAGCGGGGGGCGATACGCAGTATTTT.

This clone was counted only a few times. The rearrangement joins TRBV25-1 to TRBJ2-2; the match to TRBD1 covers 8 bases. Germline V lookup: CDR1 MGHDK, CDR2 SYGVNS. The junction had 3 bases not matched to a gene; V was cut back by 3 bases and J by 0 bases. The CDR3 extends over 16 amino acids. Here the CDR3 DNA reads TGTGCCAGCAGTGATAACAGGGGGGCGAACACCGGGGAGCTGTTTTTT. Translation gives CASSDNRGANTGELFF.

V is TRBV6-5 and J is TRBJ1-2, with 7 bases lining up with TRBD1. The CDR3 extends over 13 amino acids. Germline V CDR1 and CDR2: MNHEY, SVGAGI. Germline trimming cut 5 bases from V and 8 bases from J; bases unmatched to any gene: 8. CDR3: CASSDDRVAGYTF. CDR3 coding DNA: TGTGCCAGCAGTGATGACAGGGTGGCAGGCTACACCTTC.

The chain combines TRBV9 with TRBJ2-5; D call uncertain. V lost 2 bases, J lost 0 bases, and 8 bases lay in between. The V gene's germline CDR1 is SGDLS and CDR2 YYNGEE. This CDR3 region has 14 residues. The CDR3 DNA follows: TGTGCCAGCAGCGTTAGTATGTACCAAGAGACCCAGTACTTC. Protein product: CASSVSMYQETQYF.

In its sample, this clone was seen a few times. CDR3 DNA: TGTGCCAGCAGCTTGGACAGATCCTTGAATTCACCCCTCCACTTT. It translates to CASSLDRSLNSPLHF. The V and J genes are TRBV5-4 and TRBJ1-6; unclear D gene. CDR1 is SGHNT, CDR2 YYREEE, per germline (reference sequence). The V gene lost 0 bases and the J gene lost 7 bases, with 11 bases spanning the gap. The CDR3 has 15 amino acids.

The genes are TRBV19 and TRBJ1-1; D is unresolved. The germline V gene encodes CDR1 LNHDA and CDR2 SQIVND (reference sequence). CDR3 length: 14 amino acids. Trimming removed 7 bases at V and 4 bases at J, with 16 bases between. CDR3: CASTRHGVVTEAFF. The CDR3, as DNA: TGTGCCAGTACCCGACACGGGGTTGTCACTGAAGCTTTCTTT.

This sequence joins TRBV6-5 and TRBJ2-7; 8 nucleotides align to TRBD2. The germline V gene encodes CDR1 MNHEY and CDR2 SVGAGI. After removal of 7 bases from V and 6 bases from J, the junction contained 11 bases not matched to a gene. The CDR3 spans 14 residues. CDR3 amino acids: CASNQFSGKGEQYF. In DNA form, the CDR3 reads TGTGCCAGCAACCAATTTAGCGGGAAGGGCGAGCAGTACTTC.

The CDR3, as DNA: TGTGCCAGCAGTTTGGTCCCTAACAGGGGGAATCCGAATCAGCCCCAGCATTTT. As protein: CASSLVPNRGNPNQPQHF. V usage is TRBV28 and J usage is TRBJ1-5; 8 positions match TRBD1. This CDR3 spans 18 amino acids. The V gene end was trimmed by 3 bases and the J gene end by 4 bases; junction bases not matched to a gene: 14. Germline V gene data show CDR1 as MDHEN and CDR2 as SYDVKM. Full variable domain (outside the CDR3, taken from reference TRBV28 and TRBJ1-5): DVKVTQSSRYLVKRTGEKVFLECVQDMDHENMFWYRQDPGLGLRLIYFSYDVKMKEKGDIPEGYSVSREKKERFSLILESASTNQTSMYLCASSLVPNRGNPNQPQHFGDGTRLSIL.

The CDR3 DNA is TGTGCCAGCTCACCACCGGGACTAGCGGGAGAGGAGCAGTTCTTC. Translating gives CASSPPGLAGEEQFF. The chain combines TRBV18 with TRBJ2-1, with 14 bases matching TRBD2. The CDR3 runs to 15 residues. The germline V gene encodes CDR1 KGHSH and CDR2 LQKENI. J was trimmed by 10 bases and V by 0 bases; bases with no gene match: 2.

The chain couples TRBV7-2 to TRBJ2-2; 7 bases line up with TRBD1. The CDR3 runs to 16 residues. Germline V gene data show CDR1 as SGHTA and CDR2 as FQGNSA. V was pared by 2 bases and J by 4 bases, with 7 bases of the junction left unmatched. CDR3 loop: CASSLLGHRGTGELFF. As DNA, the CDR3 is TGTGCCAGCAGCTTATTGGGACACAGGGGCACCGGGGAGCTGTTTTTT.

J is TRBJ2-5 and V is TRBV5-6; 8 positions agree with TRBD1. The DNA matches TRBJ2-7 better at its end, which makes the J call doubtful. The CDR3 loop spans 17 amino acids. The germline gives CDR1 SGHDT, CDR2 YYEEEE. The CDR3 protein is CASSLARQGAISYEQYF. CDR3 nucleotides: TGTGCCAGCAGCTTGGCCCGGCAGGGGGCCATTTCCTACGAGCAGTACTTC.

This chain connects TRBV11-3 to TRBJ2-3, with a tentative D call TRBD1 (5 bases). The CDR3 is 15 amino acids. V was cut by 1 base and J by 4 bases, with 12 bases left in between. The germline gives CDR1 SGHNT, CDR2 YENEEA. The CDR3 is CASSLGQGVSDTQYF. DNA for the CDR3: TGTGCCAGCAGCTTAGGTCAAGGGGTTTCAGATACGCAGTATTTT. The full variable domain, its missing parts supplied by reference TRBV11-3 and TRBJ2-3, is EAGVVQSPRYKIIEKKQPVAFWCNPISGHNTLYWYLQNLGQGPELLIRYENEEAVDDSQLPKDRFSAERLKGVDSTLKIQPAELGDSAVYLCASSLGQGVSDTQYFGPGTRLTVL.

This chain links TRBV19 with TRBJ2-3, with 8 bases identical to TRBD1. CDR3 length: 15 amino acids. Germline V gene data show CDR1 as LNHDA and CDR2 as SQIVND (reference sequence). Germline trimming cut 4 bases from V and 2 bases from J; bases unmatched to any gene: 5. CDR3 region: CASSTQQGDTDTQYF. In DNA form, the CDR3 reads TGTGCCAGTAGTACACAACAGGGGGACACAGATACGCAGTATTTT.

The rearrangement joins TRBV27 to TRBJ1-1, with TRBD1 identical over 9 bases. The length of the CDR3 is 16 residues. V trimming: 1 base; J trimming: 4 bases; junction bases outside the gene matches: 7. The germline CDR1 and CDR2 sequences are MNHEY and SMNVEV (reference sequence). CDR3: CASSLLQGARGTEAFF. The CDR3 DNA reads as TGTGCCAGCAGTTTATTACAGGGGGCTCGGGGCACTGAAGCTTTCTTT.

This clone has just one count. V is TRBV4-1 and J is TRBJ2-6, with a tentative D call TRBD1 (6 bases). CDR3 size: 16 residues. Trimming cost V 1 base and J 1 base, with 8 bases left between them. The germline CDR1 and CDR2 sequences are MGHRA and YSYEKL. The CDR3 region is CASSQGGGSGANVLTF. CDR3 in DNA: TGCGCCAGCAGCCAAGGAGGGGGATCTGGGGCCAACGTCCTGACTTTC.

This sequence joins TRBV7-2 and TRBJ1-2; tentatively, D is TRBD1 (5 bases). V was trimmed by 2 bases and J by 2 bases, leaving 9 bases between them. Germline V CDR1 and CDR2: SGHTA, FQGNSA. The CDR3 loop spans 14 amino acids. The CDR3 sequence is CASSLQGWNYGYTF. The CDR3 nucleotides are TGTGCCAGCAGCTTACAGGGTTGGAACTATGGCTACACCTTC.

This clone was recorded a few times. The V gene is TRBV12-2, the J gene TRBJ1-5; the table names TRBD1, a call not compared with the DNA. TRBV12-2 is flagged as a pseudogene. This CDR3 has 16 amino acids. The CDR3 here is CASRSGDRGYNQPQHF. The DNA for the CDR3 is TGTGCAAGTCGCTCTGGGGACAGGGGGTACAATCAGCCCCAGCATTTT.

The chain couples TRBV28 to TRBJ2-7, with D possibly being TRBD2 (6 bases). CDR1 is MDHEN, CDR2 SYDVKM, per germline. Trimming removed 2 bases from V and 3 bases from J, with 14 bases in between. The CDR3 runs 15 residues. CDR3 in amino acids: CASSLPRGTFYEQYF. Written as DNA, the CDR3 is TGTGCCAGCAGTTTACCCCGGGGGACTTTCTACGAGCAGTACTTC.

This clone was observed once. The chain couples TRBV28 to TRBJ2-5; D possibly corresponds to TRBD1 (5 bases). V was pared by 8 bases and J by 5 bases, with 6 bases between. Germline V lookup: CDR1 MDHEN, CDR2 SYDVKM. The CDR3 has 10 amino acids. CDR3: CASQGETQYF. The DNA of the CDR3 is TGTGCCAGCCAGGGTGAGACCCAGTACTTC. Together with reference TRBV28 and TRBJ2-5, the CDR3 gives the full variable domain: DVKVTQSSRYLVKRTGEKVFLECVQDMDHENMFWYRQDPGLGLRLIYFSYDVKMKEKGDIPEGYSVSREKKERFSLILESASTNQTSMYLCASQGETQYFGPGTRLLVL.

This clone is a singleton in its sample. The J gene is TRBJ2-5, the V gene TRBV5-1, with TRBD2 matching over 11 bases. V was pared by 0 bases and J by 6 bases, with 7 bases of the junction left unmatched. Germline assignment: CDR1 SGHRS and CDR2 YFSETQ. The CDR3 loop spans 16 amino acids. The CDR3 loop is CASSLELAGVGKTQYF. The CDR3 DNA follows: TGCGCCAGCAGCTTGGAACTAGCGGGAGTTGGAAAGACCCAGTACTTC.

The V and J genes are TRBV18 and TRBJ1-3; D remains unclear. Trimming removed 0 bases from V and 0 bases from J, with 9 bases in between. This CDR3 comprises 16 residues. Germline lookup yields CDR1 KGHSH and CDR2 LQKENI. The CDR3 sequence is CASSPPNRFSGNTIYF. The CDR3 DNA sequence: TGTGCCAGCTCACCACCTAACAGATTCTCTGGAAACACCATATATTTT.

The chain couples TRBV6-1 to TRBJ1-2, with TRBD1 as a possible D gene (5 bases). The V gene lost 3 bases and the J gene lost 9 bases, with 14 bases spanning the gap. The CDR3 has 13 residues. The germline V gene has CDR1 MNHNS and CDR2 SASEGT. CDR3 DNA: TGTGCCAGCAGTGACGTCAGACAGAGGAGCTACACCTTC. Amino acid sequence: CASSDVRQRSYTF.

On this clone: An end of the junction does not agree with germline; a read error may underlie this. The chain recombines TRBV7-9 with TRBJ2-2; the D gene is possibly TRBD1 (6 bases). Germline V gene lookup returns CDR1 SEHNR and CDR2 FQNEAQ (reference sequence). The CDR3 runs to 15 residues. The CDR3 is CASSTRTAKTGELFF. CDR3 DNA: TGTGCCAGCAGCACCCGGACAGCGAAAACCGGGGAGCTGTTTTTT.

The chain carries TRBV27 and TRBJ1-5; 9 nucleotides agree with TRBD1. This CDR3 is 13 amino acids long. V lost 3 bases to trimming and J lost 9 bases; unmatched junction nucleotides: 3. CDR1 is MNHEY, CDR2 SMNVEV, per germline (reference sequence). CDR3 DNA: TGTGCCAGCAGTTTCACAGGGGGCAGGCCCCAGCATTTT. Translated: CASSFTGGRPQHF.